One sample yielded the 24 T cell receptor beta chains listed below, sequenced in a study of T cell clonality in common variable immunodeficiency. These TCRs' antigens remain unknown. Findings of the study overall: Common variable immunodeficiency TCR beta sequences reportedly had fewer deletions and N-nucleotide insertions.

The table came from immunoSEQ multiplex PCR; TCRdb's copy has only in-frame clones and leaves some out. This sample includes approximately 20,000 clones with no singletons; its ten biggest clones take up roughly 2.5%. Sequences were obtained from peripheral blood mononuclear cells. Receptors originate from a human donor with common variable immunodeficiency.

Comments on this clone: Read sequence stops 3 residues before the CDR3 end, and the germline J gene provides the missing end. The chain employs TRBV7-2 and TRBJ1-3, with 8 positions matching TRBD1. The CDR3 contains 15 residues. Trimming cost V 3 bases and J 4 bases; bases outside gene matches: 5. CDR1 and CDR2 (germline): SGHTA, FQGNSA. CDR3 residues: CASSFWTGQGNTIYF. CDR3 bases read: TGTGCCAGCAGCTTCTGGACAGGGCAAGGAAACACC.

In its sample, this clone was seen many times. Here the CDR3 reads CSARVAGGPGTGELFF. The DNA read from the CDR3 is TGCAGTGCTAGAGTAGCGGGAGGGCCAGGCACCGGGGAG. The chain joins TRBV20-1 to TRBJ2-2, with 11 bases that match TRBD2. The CDR3 is cut off 3 residues early in the read; its end comes from the germline J gene. The CDR3 runs 16 residues. Germline V gives CDR1 DFQATT, CDR2 SNEGSKA (reference sequence). V lost 1 base, J lost 4 bases, and 5 bases stayed unmatched.

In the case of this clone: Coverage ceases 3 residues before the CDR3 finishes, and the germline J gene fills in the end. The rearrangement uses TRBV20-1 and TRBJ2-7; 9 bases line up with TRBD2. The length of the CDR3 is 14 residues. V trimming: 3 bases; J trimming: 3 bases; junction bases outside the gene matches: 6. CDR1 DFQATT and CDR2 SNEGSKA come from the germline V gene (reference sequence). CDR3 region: CSASRTSANYEQYF. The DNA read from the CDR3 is TGCAGTGCTAGCCGGACTAGCGCTAACTACGAG.

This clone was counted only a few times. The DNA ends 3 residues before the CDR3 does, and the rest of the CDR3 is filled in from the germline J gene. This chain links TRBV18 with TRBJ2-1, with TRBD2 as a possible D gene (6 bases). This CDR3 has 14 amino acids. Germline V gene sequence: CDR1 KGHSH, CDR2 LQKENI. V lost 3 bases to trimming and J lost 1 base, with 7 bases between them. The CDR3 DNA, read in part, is TGTGCCAGCTCACCTGGGGGGTCCTACAATGAG. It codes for CASSPGGSYNE. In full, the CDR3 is CASSPGGSYNEQFF.

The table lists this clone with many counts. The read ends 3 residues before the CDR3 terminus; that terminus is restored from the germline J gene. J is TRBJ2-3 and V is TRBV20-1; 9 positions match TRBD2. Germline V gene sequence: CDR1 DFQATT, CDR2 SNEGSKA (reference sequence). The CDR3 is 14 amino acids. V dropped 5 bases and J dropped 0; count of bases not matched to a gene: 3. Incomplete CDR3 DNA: TGCAGTGCTTTAGCGGGAGCTAGCACAGATACG. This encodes CSALAGASTDT. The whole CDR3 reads CSALAGASTDTQYF.

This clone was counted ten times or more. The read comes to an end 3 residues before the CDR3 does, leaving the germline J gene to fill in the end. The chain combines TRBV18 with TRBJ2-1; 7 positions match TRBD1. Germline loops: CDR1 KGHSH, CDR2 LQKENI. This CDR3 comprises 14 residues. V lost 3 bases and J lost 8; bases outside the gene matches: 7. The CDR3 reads CASSPPTGFHEQFF. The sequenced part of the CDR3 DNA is TGTGCCAGCTCACCGCCGACAGGGTTCCATGAG.

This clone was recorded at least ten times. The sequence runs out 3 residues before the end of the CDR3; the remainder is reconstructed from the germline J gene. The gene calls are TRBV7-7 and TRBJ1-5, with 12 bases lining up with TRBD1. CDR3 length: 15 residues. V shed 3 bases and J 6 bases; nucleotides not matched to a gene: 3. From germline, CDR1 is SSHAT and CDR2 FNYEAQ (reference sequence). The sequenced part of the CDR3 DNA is TGTGCCAGCAGCTTCCGGGACAGGGGGCTTCAGCCC. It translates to CASSFRDRGLQP. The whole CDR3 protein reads CASSFRDRGLQPQHF.

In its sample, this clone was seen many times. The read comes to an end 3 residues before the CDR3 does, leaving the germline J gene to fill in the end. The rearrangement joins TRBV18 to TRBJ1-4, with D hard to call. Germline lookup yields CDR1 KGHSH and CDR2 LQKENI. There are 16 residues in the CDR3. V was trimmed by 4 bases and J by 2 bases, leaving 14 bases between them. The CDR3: CASSLYSGSTNEKLFF. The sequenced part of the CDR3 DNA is TGTGCCAGCTCACTTTATAGCGGATCCACTAATGAAAAA.

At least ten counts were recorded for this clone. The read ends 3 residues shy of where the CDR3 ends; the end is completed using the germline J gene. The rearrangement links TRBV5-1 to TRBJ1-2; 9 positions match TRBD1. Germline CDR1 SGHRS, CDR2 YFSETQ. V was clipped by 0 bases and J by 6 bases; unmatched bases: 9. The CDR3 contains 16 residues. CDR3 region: CASSLAVLGTGHGYTF. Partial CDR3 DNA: TGCGCCAGCAGCTTGGCCGTCCTCGGGACAGGGCATGGC.

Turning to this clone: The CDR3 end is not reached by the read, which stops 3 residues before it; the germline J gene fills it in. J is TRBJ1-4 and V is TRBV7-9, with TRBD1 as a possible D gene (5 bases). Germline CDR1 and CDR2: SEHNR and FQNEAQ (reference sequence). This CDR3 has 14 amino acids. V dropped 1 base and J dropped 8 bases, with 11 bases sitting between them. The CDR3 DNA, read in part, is TGTGCCAGCAGCTTAGGGCAGGGAGGCGAAAAA. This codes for CASSLGQGGEK. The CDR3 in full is CASSLGQGGEKLFF.

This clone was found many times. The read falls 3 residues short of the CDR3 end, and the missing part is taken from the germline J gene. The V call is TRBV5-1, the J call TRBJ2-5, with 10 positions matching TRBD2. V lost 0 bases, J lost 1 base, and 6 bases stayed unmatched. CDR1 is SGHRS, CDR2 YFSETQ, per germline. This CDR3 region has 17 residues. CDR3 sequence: CASSLAWSGRAQETQYF. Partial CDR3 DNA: TGCGCCAGCAGCTTGGCGTGGAGCGGGAGGGCCCAAGAGACC.

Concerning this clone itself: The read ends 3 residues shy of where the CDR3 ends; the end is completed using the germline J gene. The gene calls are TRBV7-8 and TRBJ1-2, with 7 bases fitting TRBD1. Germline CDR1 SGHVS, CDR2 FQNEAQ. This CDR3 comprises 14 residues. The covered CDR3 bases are TGTGCCAGCAGCTTGGCCCACAGGGGAGAGGGC. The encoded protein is CASSLAHRGEG. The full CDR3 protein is CASSLAHRGEGYTF.

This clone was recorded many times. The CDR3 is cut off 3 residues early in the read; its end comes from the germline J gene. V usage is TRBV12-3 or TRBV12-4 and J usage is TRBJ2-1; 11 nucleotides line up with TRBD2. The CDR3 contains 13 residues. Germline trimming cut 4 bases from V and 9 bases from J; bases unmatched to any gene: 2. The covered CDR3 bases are TGTGCCAGCAGTTCGCTAGCGGGAGGTGAG. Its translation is CASSSLAGGE. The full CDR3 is CASSSLAGGEQFF.

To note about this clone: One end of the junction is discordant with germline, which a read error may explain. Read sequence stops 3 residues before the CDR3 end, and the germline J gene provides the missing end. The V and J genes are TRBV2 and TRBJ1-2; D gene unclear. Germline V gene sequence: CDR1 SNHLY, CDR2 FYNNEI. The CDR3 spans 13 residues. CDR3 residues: CASGEQRTTGYTF. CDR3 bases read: TGTGCCAGCGGTGAACAGAGGACTACTGGC.

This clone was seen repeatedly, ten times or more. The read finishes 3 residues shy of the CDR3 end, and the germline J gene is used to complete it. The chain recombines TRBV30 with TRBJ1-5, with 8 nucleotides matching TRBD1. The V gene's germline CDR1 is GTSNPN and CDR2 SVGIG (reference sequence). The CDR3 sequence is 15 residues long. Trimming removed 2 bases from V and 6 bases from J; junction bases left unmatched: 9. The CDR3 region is CAWSLQGASGQPQHF. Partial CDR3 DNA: TGTGCCTGGAGTCTGCAGGGGGCATCGGGTCAGCCC.

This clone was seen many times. The CDR3 bases that were read are TGCGCCAGCACCACTATACAGGATAGCAATCAGCCC. Protein: CASTTIQDSNQP. The complete CDR3 reads CASTTIQDSNQPQHF. V and J are TRBV23-1 and TRBJ1-5, with D possibly TRBD1 on 5 matching bases. The DNA ends 3 residues before the CDR3 does, and the rest of the CDR3 is filled in from the germline J gene. TRBV23-1 is an ORF, with its function uncertain. The germline V and J ends were trimmed by 7 bases and 0 bases, with 13 bases remaining between them. The CDR3 runs to 15 residues.

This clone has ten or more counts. The CDR3 region is CASKNSGFYEQYF. CDR3 DNA (partial): TGTGCCAGCAAAAATAGCGGGTTCTACGAG. V gene TRBV6-2 or TRBV6-3 combines with J gene TRBJ2-7, with TRBD2 matching 7 bases. Coverage ceases 3 residues before the CDR3 finishes, and the germline J gene fills in the end. The CDR3 runs to 13 residues. V was pared by 7 bases and J by 3 bases, with 6 bases of the junction left unmatched. From germline, CDR1 is MNHEY and CDR2 SVGEGT.

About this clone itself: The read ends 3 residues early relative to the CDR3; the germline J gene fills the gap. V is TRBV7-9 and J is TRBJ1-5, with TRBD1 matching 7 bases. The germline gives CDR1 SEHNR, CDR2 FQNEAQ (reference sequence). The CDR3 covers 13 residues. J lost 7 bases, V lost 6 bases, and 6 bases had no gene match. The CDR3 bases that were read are TGTGCCAGCAGTCCCACAGGGGACCAGCCC. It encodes CASSPTGDQP. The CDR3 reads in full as CASSPTGDQPQHF.

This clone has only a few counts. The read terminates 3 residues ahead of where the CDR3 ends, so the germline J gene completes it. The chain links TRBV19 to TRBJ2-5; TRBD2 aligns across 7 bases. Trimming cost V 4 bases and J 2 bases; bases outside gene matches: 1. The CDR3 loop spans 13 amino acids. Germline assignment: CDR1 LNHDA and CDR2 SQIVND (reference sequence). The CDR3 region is CASSTGGQETQYF. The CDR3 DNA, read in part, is TGTGCCAGTAGTACCGGGGGGCAAGAGACC.

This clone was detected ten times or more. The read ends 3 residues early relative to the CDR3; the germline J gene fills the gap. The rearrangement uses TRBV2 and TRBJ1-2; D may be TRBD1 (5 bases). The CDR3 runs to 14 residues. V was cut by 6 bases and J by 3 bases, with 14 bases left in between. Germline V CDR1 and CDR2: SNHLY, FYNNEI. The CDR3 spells CASRGGATDYGYTF. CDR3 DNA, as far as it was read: TGTGCCAGCAGAGGAGGGGCAACGGACTATGGC.

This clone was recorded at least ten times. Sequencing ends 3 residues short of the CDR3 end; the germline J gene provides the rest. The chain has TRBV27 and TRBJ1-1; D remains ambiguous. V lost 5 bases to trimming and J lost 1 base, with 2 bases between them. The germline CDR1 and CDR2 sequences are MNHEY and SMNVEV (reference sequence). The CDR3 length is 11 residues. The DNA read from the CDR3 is TGTGCCAGCAGTCGGAACACTGAA. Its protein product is CASSRNTE. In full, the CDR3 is CASSRNTEAFF.

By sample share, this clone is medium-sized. CDR3 protein: CAWAPGQGLGRTEAFF. CDR3 DNA, as far as it was read: TGTGCCTGGGCTCCGGGACAGGGACTCGGACGGACTGAA. This chain links TRBV30 with TRBJ1-1; 9 bases line up with TRBD1. Coverage ceases 3 residues before the CDR3 finishes, and the germline J gene fills in the end. V lost 5 bases, J lost 5 bases, and 15 bases stayed unmatched. The V gene's germline CDR1 is GTSNPN and CDR2 SVGIG (reference sequence). The CDR3 covers 16 residues.

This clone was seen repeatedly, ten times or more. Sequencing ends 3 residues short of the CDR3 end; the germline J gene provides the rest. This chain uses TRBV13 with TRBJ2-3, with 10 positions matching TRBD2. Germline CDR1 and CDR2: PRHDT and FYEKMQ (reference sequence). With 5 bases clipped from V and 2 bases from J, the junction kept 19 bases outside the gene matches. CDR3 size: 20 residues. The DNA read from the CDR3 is TGTGCCAGCAGCCTGGGTGCGGGGGGGACTAGCGCCATGTACACAGATACG. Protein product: CASSLGAGGTSAMYTDT. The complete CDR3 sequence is CASSLGAGGTSAMYTDTQYF.

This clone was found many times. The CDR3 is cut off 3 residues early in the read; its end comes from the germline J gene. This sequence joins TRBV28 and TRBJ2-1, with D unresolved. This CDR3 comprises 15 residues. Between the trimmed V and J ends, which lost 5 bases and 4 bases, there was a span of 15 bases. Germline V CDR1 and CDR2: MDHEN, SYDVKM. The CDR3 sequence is CASSTVFFGYNEQFF. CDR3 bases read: TGTGCCAGCAGTACGGTGTTCTTTGGTTACAATGAG.